The 3 T cell receptor beta chains reported below all come from one sample, sequenced in a study of blood T cell repertoires in COVID-19. TCRdb's table, derived via immunoSEQ multiplex PCR, lists solely in-frame clones and lacks some. This repertoire shows roughly 150,000 clones, around 87% found once; its top ten account for around 16%. Source material: peripheral blood. These receptors all come from a woman between 40 and 50 years old with acute or convalescent COVID-19.

The gene calls are TRBV5-1 and TRBJ2-3; 7 bases match TRBD1. J lost 4 bases, V lost 2 bases, and 7 bases had no gene match. Germline-derived CDR1 and CDR2 are SGHRS and YFSETQ. The CDR3 runs 15 residues. The CDR3 DNA follows: TGCGCCAGCAGCTTTCCTAGGGGGCCCGCAGATACGCAGTATTTT. This sequence encodes CASSFPRGPADTQYF. The entire variable domain, with the rest obtained from reference TRBV5-1 and TRBJ2-3, is as follows: KAGVTQTPRYLIKTRGQQVTLSCSPISGHRSVSWYQQTPGQGLQFLFEYFSETQRNKGNFPGRFSGRQFSNSRSEMNVSTLELGDSALYLCASSFPRGPADTQYFGPGTRLTVL.

This chain connects TRBV19 to TRBJ2-2; the D gene is possibly TRBD2 (6 bases). This CDR3 region has 17 residues. Trimming pared 5 bases from V and 1 base from J, leaving 17 bases between. Germline CDR1 is LNHDA and CDR2 is SQIVND (reference sequence). The DNA for the CDR3 is TGTGCCAGTAGTCCACGGGAGAGGTTTCAGAACACCGGGGAGCTGTTTTTT. The encoded protein is CASSPRERFQNTGELFF.

This chain uses TRBV2 with TRBJ2-3, with 7 bases fitting TRBD2. J gave up 4 bases and V 4 bases, and 8 bases lay outside the gene matches. The CDR3 has 15 residues. Germline-derived CDR1 and CDR2 are SNHLY and FYNNEI. The CDR3 sequence is CASSVPSGGSDTQYF. CDR3 sequence (DNA): TGTGCCAGCAGTGTTCCTAGCGGAGGTTCAGATACGCAGTATTTT.